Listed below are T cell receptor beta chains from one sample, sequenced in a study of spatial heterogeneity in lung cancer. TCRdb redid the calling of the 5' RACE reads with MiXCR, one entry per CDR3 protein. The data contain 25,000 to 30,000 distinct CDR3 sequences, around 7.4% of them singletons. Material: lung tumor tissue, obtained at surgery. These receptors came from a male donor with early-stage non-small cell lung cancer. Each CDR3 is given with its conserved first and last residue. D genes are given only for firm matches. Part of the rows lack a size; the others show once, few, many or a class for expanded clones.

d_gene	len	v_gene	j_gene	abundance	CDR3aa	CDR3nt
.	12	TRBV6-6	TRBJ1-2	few	CASSYLGNGYTF	TGTGCCAGCAGTTATTTGGGGAATGGCTACACCTTC
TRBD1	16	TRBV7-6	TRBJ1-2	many	CASSFGTGADHYGYTF	TGTGCCAGCAGCTTCGGGACAGGGGCCGACCACTATGGCTACACCTTC
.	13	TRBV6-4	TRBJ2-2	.	CASSSTNTGELFF	TGTGCCAGCAGTTCTACGAACACCGGGGAGCTGTTTTTT
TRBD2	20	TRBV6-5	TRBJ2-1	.	CASRTYRSSGRGLSYNEQFF	TGTGCCAGCAGGACTTACAGGTCTAGCGGGAGGGGGTTGTCCTACAATGAGCAGTTCTTC
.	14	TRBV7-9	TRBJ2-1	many	CASSSTSRGNEQFF	TGTGCCAGCAGCTCCACATCCCGGGGGAATGAGCAGTTCTTC
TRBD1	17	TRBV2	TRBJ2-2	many	CASRPLGTGDHTGELFF	TGTGCCAGCAGACCCCTCGGGACAGGGGATCACACCGGGGAGCTGTTTTTT
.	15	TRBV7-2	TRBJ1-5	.	CASSPYPGGNQPQHF	TGTGCCAGCAGCCCCTACCCCGGGGGCAATCAGCCCCAGCATTTT
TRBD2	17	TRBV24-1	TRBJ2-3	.	CATSDSVAGVLSDTQYF	TGTGCCACCAGTGATTCGGTAGCGGGGGTGCTTTCGGATACGCAGTATTTT
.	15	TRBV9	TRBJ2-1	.	CASSRVVLGVDEQFF	TGTGCCAGCAGCCGAGTAGTTCTCGGAGTCGATGAGCAGTTCTTC
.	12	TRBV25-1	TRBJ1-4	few	CASGGLYEKLFF	TGTGCCAGCGGGGGACTATATGAAAAACTGTTTTTT
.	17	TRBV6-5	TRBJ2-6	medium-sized	CASSRRQVSLGANVLTF	TGTGCCAGCAGTCGACGACAGGTTTCACTCGGGGCCAACGTCCTGACTTTC
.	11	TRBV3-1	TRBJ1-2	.	CASSSLYGYTF	TGTGCCAGCAGCTCGCTCTATGGCTACACCTTC
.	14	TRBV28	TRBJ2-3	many	CASSPPDSTDTQYF	TGTGCCAGCAGTCCTCCGGATAGCACAGATACGCAGTATTTT
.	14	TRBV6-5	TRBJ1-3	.	CASSPRTSTRAIYF	TGTGCCAGCAGCCCCCGGACGTCCACTAGGGCCATATATTTT
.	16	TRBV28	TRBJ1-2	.	CASSSHNLDTTYGYTF	TGTGCCAGCAGTTCGCACAACTTGGACACCACCTATGGCTACACCTTC
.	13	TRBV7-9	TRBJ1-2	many	CASSPEERYGYTF	TGTGCCAGCAGCCCCGAGGAGCGCTATGGCTACACCTTC
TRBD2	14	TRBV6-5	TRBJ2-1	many	CASSPGLAVNEQFF	TGTGCCAGCAGTCCGGGACTAGCCGTCAATGAGCAGTTCTTC
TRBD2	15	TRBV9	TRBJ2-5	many	CASSVKLAGIETQYF	TGTGCCAGCAGCGTAAAACTAGCGGGGATTGAGACCCAGTACTTC
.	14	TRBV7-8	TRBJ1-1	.	CASSLVGAGTEAFF	TGTGCCAGCAGCTTAGTCGGGGCTGGTACTGAAGCTTTCTTT
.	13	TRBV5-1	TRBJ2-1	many	CASSLAWQGEQFF	TGCGCCAGCAGCTTGGCCTGGCAGGGCGAGCAGTTCTTC
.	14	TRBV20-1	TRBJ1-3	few	CSARASALGNTIYF	TGCAGTGCTAGAGCCAGCGCACTTGGAAACACCATATATTTT
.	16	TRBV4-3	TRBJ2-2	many	CASSQALGAGTGELFF	TGCGCCAGCAGCCAAGCATTGGGGGCAGGGACCGGGGAGCTGTTTTTT
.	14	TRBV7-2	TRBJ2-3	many	CASSVDYSTDTQYF	TGTGCCAGCAGCGTCGACTACTCCACAGATACGCAGTATTTT
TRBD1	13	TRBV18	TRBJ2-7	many	CASSLGTDYEQYF	TGTGCCAGCTCGCTCGGGACAGACTACGAGCAGTACTTC
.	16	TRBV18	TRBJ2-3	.	CASSPSLFQGSDTQYF	TGTGCCAGCTCACCAAGTCTCTTCCAGGGGTCAGATACGCAGTATTTT
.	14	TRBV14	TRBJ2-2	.	CASSQIKNTGELFF	TGTGCCAGCAGCCAAATAAAGAACACCGGGGAGCTGTTTTTT
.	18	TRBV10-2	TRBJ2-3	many	CASSVRERTPASTDTQYF	TGCGCCAGCAGTGTACGGGAGCGAACCCCTGCCTCCACAGATACGCAGTATTTT
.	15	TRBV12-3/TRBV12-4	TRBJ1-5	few	CASSPTDVPGQPQHF	TGTGCCAGCAGTCCGACGGACGTACCGGGGCAGCCCCAGCATTTT
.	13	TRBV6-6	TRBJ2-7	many	CASSYKSSYEQYF	TGTGCCAGCAGTTACAAGAGCTCCTACGAGCAGTACTTC
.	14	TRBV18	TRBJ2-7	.	CASSPPSYTYEQYF	TGTGCCAGCTCACCACCGTCCTACACCTACGAGCAGTACTTC
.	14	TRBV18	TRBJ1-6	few	CASSRQTNNSPLHF	TGTGCCAGCTCACGGCAGACAAATAATTCACCCCTCCACTTT